The 16 T cell receptor beta chains in this list originate from one sample, sequenced in a study of blood T cell repertoires in COVID-19. Data came from immunoSEQ multiplex PCR; TCRdb stores just in-frame clones and leaves some out. The sample consists of about 110,000 clones, 81% of them appearing once. Input material: peripheral blood. The receptors derive from an older woman with acute or convalescent COVID-19.

The rearrangement joins TRBV19 to TRBJ2-1; TRBD2 might be the D (6 bases). Germline V gives CDR1 LNHDA, CDR2 SQIVND (reference sequence). V lost 6 bases to trimming and J lost 0 bases, with 6 bases between them. The CDR3 is 13 amino acids. In DNA form, the CDR3 reads TGTGCCAGTAGCGGGAGCTCCTACAATGAGCAGTTCTTC. Its protein product is CASSGSSYNEQFF.

This chain uses TRBV12-3 or TRBV12-4 with TRBJ1-2; D remains ambiguous. The CDR3 covers 12 residues. The V end lost 8 bases, the J end lost 4 bases, and 11 bases lay between the germline ends. The CDR3: CASRGNPYGYTF. The CDR3 bases are TGTGCCAGCCGGGGAAACCCCTATGGCTACACCTTC.

The V call is TRBV4-2, the J call TRBJ1-6; possible D gene TRBD1, 5 bases. The V end lost 0 bases, the J end lost 9 bases, and 6 bases lay between the germline ends. There are 13 residues in the CDR3. Germline V CDR1 and CDR2: LGHNA, YNFKEQ. The chain's CDR3 is CASSQDRASPLHF. In DNA form, the CDR3 reads TGTGCCAGCAGCCAAGACAGGGCTTCACCCCTCCACTTT.

V and J are TRBV5-4 and TRBJ1-2; no definite D call. V was pared by 1 base and J by 2 bases, with 12 bases between. CDR1 SGHNT and CDR2 YYREEE come from the germline V gene (reference sequence). The CDR3 consists of 15 residues. The CDR3 reads CASSLLHDGNYGYTF. In DNA, the CDR3 is TGTGCCAGCAGCTTGTTGCACGACGGGAACTATGGCTACACCTTC.

The J gene is TRBJ2-1, the V gene TRBV6-5; D may be TRBD1 (5 bases). The CDR3 extends over 13 amino acids. Germline assignment: CDR1 MNHEY and CDR2 SVGAGI. The V and J ends lost 7 bases and 9 bases respectively, with 16 bases between them. CDR3 DNA: TGTGCCAGCATGCTTACAGGTCTCAGTGAGCAGTTCTTC. Encoded protein: CASMLTGLSEQFF.

The rearrangement links TRBV7-2 to TRBJ1-2; D is perhaps TRBD1 (6 bases). This CDR3 has 16 residues. Germline V gene data show CDR1 as SGHTA and CDR2 as FQGNSA. V was cut by 5 bases and J by 6 bases, with 22 bases left in between. Written as DNA, the CDR3 is TGTGCCAGCAGCCCCGGGGGGGCACTAAAAACCCATGGCTACACCTTC. Protein product: CASSPGGALKTHGYTF.

The chain combines TRBV28 with TRBJ2-1; possibly TRBD1 for D (5 bases). The length of the CDR3 is 13 residues. The germline V gene has CDR1 MDHEN and CDR2 SYDVKM. Trimming removed 7 bases from V and 9 bases from J, with 16 bases in between. The CDR3 DNA sequence: TGTGCCAGCAAACAGCCCGGGCAGGGTGAGCAGTTCTTC. Its translation is CASKQPGQGEQFF.

CDR3 coding DNA: TGCAGCGTTGAAGGGCCTAGCGGGAGGCGCAACCAAGAGACCCAGTACTTC. Its protein product is CSVEGPSGRRNQETQYF. J is TRBJ2-5 and V is TRBV29-1; 11 nucleotides agree with TRBD2. Looked up from germline, CDR1 is SQVTM and CDR2 is ANQGSEA. The CDR3 is 17 amino acids. The J segment lost 0 bases and the V segment lost 1 base, leaving 7 bases of the junction unmatched.

V is TRBV29-1 and J is TRBJ1-1; 8 nucleotides line up with TRBD1. The CDR3 is made up of 15 amino acids. V gave up 3 bases and J gave up 5 bases; unmatched junction bases: 11. Germline CDR1 reads SQVTM; CDR2 reads ANQGSEA. The CDR3 region is CSVDRGGQGRTEAFF. The CDR3 DNA follows: TGCAGCGTTGACCGCGGCGGACAGGGACGTACTGAAGCTTTCTTT. The variable domain in full, with the rest retrieved from reference TRBV29-1 and TRBJ1-1, is SAVISQKPSRDICQRGTSLTIQCQVDSQVTMMFWYRQQPGQSLTLIATANQGSEATYESGFVIDKFPISRPNLTFSTLTVSNMSPEDSSIYLCSVDRGGQGRTEAFFGQGTRLTVV.

The chain carries TRBV18 and TRBJ2-1, with D perhaps TRBD1 (5 bases). Germline CDR1 is KGHSH and CDR2 is LQKENI. V was cut by 1 base and J by 8 bases, with 15 bases left in between. This CDR3 comprises 15 residues. The DNA for the CDR3 is TGTGCCAGCTCACCACTTGGCAGGGCTATCGATGAGCAGTTCTTC. Protein product: CASSPLGRAIDEQFF.

This chain links TRBV27 with TRBJ1-2; 9 positions agree with TRBD1. The junction had 21 bases not matched to a gene; V was cut back by 5 bases and J by 8 bases. The CDR3 extends over 18 amino acids. CDR1 MNHEY and CDR2 SMNVEV come from the germline V gene (reference sequence). CDR3 residues: CASSLTPPGQGITRGYTF. The CDR3, as DNA: TGTGCCAGCAGTCTTACCCCCCCCGGACAGGGGATAACTAGAGGCTACACCTTC.

The J gene is TRBJ2-3, the V gene TRBV2, with D perhaps matching TRBD1 (5 bases). Germline CDR1 SNHLY, CDR2 FYNNEI. V was pared by 2 bases and J by 2 bases, with 8 bases between. CDR3 size: 14 residues. CDR3 protein: CASSEMDTTDTQYF. DNA of the CDR3: TGTGCCAGCAGTGAAATGGACACCACAGATACGCAGTATTTT.

CDR3 nucleotides: TGTGCCAGTAAGGCGGGACAGGGACCTGGAAACACCATATATTTT. Its protein is CASKAGQGPGNTIYF. The chain is built from TRBV19 and TRBJ1-3; 9 bases are shared with TRBD1. Trimming at V came to 7 bases and at J to 2 bases, leaving 6 bases not matched to a gene. CDR3 length: 15 amino acids. The germline gives CDR1 LNHDA, CDR2 SQIVND (reference sequence).

V and J are TRBV30 and TRBJ2-2; 7 positions agree with TRBD1. Germline V CDR1 and CDR2: GTSNPN, SVGIG (reference sequence). The CDR3 loop spans 16 amino acids. V dropped 4 bases and J dropped 7; count of bases not matched to a gene: 15. The CDR3 coding sequence is TGTGCCTGGACTAAACAGGGGCGAGGCATGGGCGGGGAGCTGTTTTTT. This encodes CAWTKQGRGMGGELFF. The variable domain in full, with the rest retrieved from reference TRBV30 and TRBJ2-2, is SQTIHQWPATLVQPVGSPLSLECTVEGTSNPNLYWYRQAAGRGLQLLFYSVGIGQISSEVPQNLSASRPQDRQFILSSKKLLLSDSGFYLCAWTKQGRGMGGELFFGEGSRLTVL.

CDR3 loop: CASSPGGELWKTQYF. In nucleotides, the CDR3 is TGCGCCAGCAGTCCCGGGGGGGAGCTGTGGAAGACCCAGTACTTC. This chain connects TRBV5-1 to TRBJ2-5; TRBD2 aligns across 8 bases. Germline CDR1 and CDR2: SGHRS and YFSETQ. The CDR3 totals 15 residues. Trimming at V came to 5 bases and at J to 6 bases, leaving 12 bases not matched to a gene.

The chain has TRBV27 and TRBJ2-1; 13 bases are shared with TRBD2. The ends lost 5 bases at V and 9 bases at J; junction bases unmatched: 4. In germline, CDR1 is MNHEY, CDR2 SMNVEV (reference sequence). CDR3 length: 14 residues. The CDR3 DNA is TGTGCCAGCAGTCAAGGGACTAGCGGGATTGAGCAGTTCTTC. This codes for CASSQGTSGIEQFF.